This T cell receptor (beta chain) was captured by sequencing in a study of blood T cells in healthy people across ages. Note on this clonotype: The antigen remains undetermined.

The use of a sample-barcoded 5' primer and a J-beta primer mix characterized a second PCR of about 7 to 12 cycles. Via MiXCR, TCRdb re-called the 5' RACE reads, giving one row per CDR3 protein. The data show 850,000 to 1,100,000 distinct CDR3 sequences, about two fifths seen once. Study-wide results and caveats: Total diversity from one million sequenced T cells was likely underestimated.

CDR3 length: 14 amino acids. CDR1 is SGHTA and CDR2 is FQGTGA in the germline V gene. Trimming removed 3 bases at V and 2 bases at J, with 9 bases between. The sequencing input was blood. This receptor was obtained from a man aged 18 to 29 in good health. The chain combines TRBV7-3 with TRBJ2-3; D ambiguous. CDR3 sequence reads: CASSFRHHTDTQYF. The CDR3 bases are TGTGCCAGCAGCTTTCGGCACCACACAGATACGCAGTATTTT.